The 30 T cell receptor beta chains listed next were all sequenced from one sample in a study of T cells after yellow fever vaccination. TCRdb used MiXCR to reprocess the 5' RACE reads, holding one entry per CDR3 protein. This sample has some 120,000 distinct CDR3 sequences, with about 16% found just once. The material sequenced was CD8+ T cells sorted from PBMCs, taken 5 days after the yellow fever booster vaccination. These receptor sequences come from a man between 18 and 35 years old who received the YFV17D yellow fever vaccine.

This clonotype has a handful of counts. Written as DNA, the CDR3 is TGTGCCAGCAGTTACGGGGGGGGGACCGGGCCCTGGGGGGATACGCAGTATTTT. This gives the protein CASSYGGGTGPWGDTQYF. This rearrangement joins TRBV6-6 to TRBJ2-3, with 7 bases lining up with TRBD2. Germline CDR1 reads MNHNY; CDR2 reads SVGAGI (reference sequence). The V segment lost 2 bases and the J segment 6 bases; nucleotides outside the gene matches: 17. CDR3 length: 18 amino acids.

The sample holds a few counts of this clonotype. V gene TRBV29-1 combines with J gene TRBJ2-7; no definite D call. CDR3 length: 11 residues. V dropped 7 bases and J dropped 6 bases, with 13 bases sitting between them. Germline loops: CDR1 SQVTM, CDR2 ANQGSEA. CDR3 DNA sequence: TGCAGCGCCCGAAACGGCGTCGAGCAGTACGTC. Translated: CSARNGVEQYV.

This clonotype has a handful of counts. The junction differs from germline at one of its ends, possibly a read error. This chain uses TRBV29-1 with TRBJ1-1, with a tentative D call TRBD1 (5 bases). CDR1 and CDR2 from the germline V gene are SQVTM and ANQGSEA. This CDR3 comprises 9 residues. CDR3 nucleotide sequence: TGCAGCGTCGAAGGGGCCGCTTTCTTT. The encoded protein is CSVEGAAFF. The entire variable domain, with the rest obtained from reference TRBV29-1 and TRBJ1-1, is as follows: SAVISQKPSRDICQRGTSLTIQCQVDSQVTMMFWYRQQPGQSLTLIATANQGSEATYESGFVIDKFPISRPNLTFSTLTVSNMSPEDSSIYLCSVEGAAFFGQGTRLTVV.

A few counts support this clonotype. V gene TRBV6-2 or TRBV6-3 combines with J gene TRBJ2-7, with D possibly matching TRBD1 (5 bases). The ends were cut back, 4 bases at V and 7 bases at J, with 14 bases in the middle. The CDR3 runs to 13 residues. Germline CDR1 MNHEY, CDR2 SVGEGT. CDR3: CASSSGRAIEQYV. The CDR3 nucleotides are TGTGCCAGCAGTTCCGGCAGGGCAATTGAGCAGTACGTC.

The chain couples TRBV6-4 to TRBJ2-3; 10 bases align to TRBD1. This CDR3 comprises 14 residues. From germline, CDR1 is MRHNA and CDR2 SNTAGT. J gave up 6 bases and V 6 bases, and 6 bases lay outside the gene matches. The CDR3: CASSETGGADTQYF. In DNA, the CDR3 is TGTGCCAGCAGCGAGACAGGGGGCGCGGATACGCAGTATTTT.

This sequence joins TRBV12-3 or TRBV12-4 and TRBJ1-2; no definite D call. The CDR3 extends over 13 amino acids. V was shortened by 1 base and J by 4 bases, with 7 bases between the two germline ends. The DNA for the CDR3 is TGTGCCAGCAGTTTAGGTGTGGGCTATGGCTACACCTTC. Amino acid sequence: CASSLGVGYGYTF.

This clonotype was observed a handful of times. The gene calls are TRBV4-1 and TRBJ2-7; 10 nucleotides agree with TRBD1. Germline V gene lookup returns CDR1 MGHRA and CDR2 YSYEKL. The V segment lost 1 base and the J segment 1 base; nucleotides outside the gene matches: 10. CDR3 length: 18 amino acids. The CDR3 loop is CASSQAYIPGQGSYEQYF. As DNA, the CDR3 is TGCGCCAGCAGCCAAGCGTATATCCCGGGACAGGGGTCCTACGAGCAGTACTTC.

In its sample, this clonotype was seen a few times. This chain uses TRBV4-1 with TRBJ1-2, with TRBD1 matching over 7 bases. With 4 bases clipped from V and 6 bases from J, the junction kept 2 bases outside the gene matches. The CDR3 is made up of 12 amino acids. Germline V gene lookup returns CDR1 MGHRA and CDR2 YSYEKL. The CDR3 reads CASSPDRHGYTF. The CDR3 nucleotides read TGCGCCAGCAGCCCGGACAGGCATGGCTACACCTTC.

This clonotype has ten or more counts. The chain employs TRBV5-1 and TRBJ2-1, with 8 bases matching TRBD2. This CDR3 is built from 15 residues. V trimming: 4 bases; J trimming: 5 bases; junction bases outside the gene matches: 8. Germline CDR1 and CDR2: SGHRS and YFSETQ. As DNA, the CDR3 is TGCGCCAGCAGCCCCGTGGTAGCGGGGAACAATGAGCAGTTCTTC. This codes for CASSPVVAGNNEQFF.

The chain employs TRBV12-3 or TRBV12-4 and TRBJ1-1; D not certain. Trimming shortened V by 8 bases and J by 7 bases, and 17 bases separated the two germline ends. The CDR3 totals 13 residues. Here the CDR3 DNA reads TGTGCCAGCGCGAAACCGACGGACCGTGAAGCTTTCTTT. As protein: CASAKPTDREAFF.

Relative to its sample, this clonotype is medium-sized. The rearrangement links TRBV4-3 to TRBJ1-6; perhaps TRBD1 as D (6 bases). Germline values: CDR1 LGHNA, CDR2 YSLEER. This CDR3 spans 15 amino acids. V lost 0 bases, J lost 6 bases, and 9 bases lay in between. Here the CDR3 DNA reads TGCGCCAGCAGCCAAGACAGGGGTCGTAATTCACCCCTCCACTTT. Encoded protein: CASSQDRGRNSPLHF.

J is TRBJ2-1 and V is TRBV9; a possible D gene is TRBD1 (5 bases). Germline CDR1 is SGDLS and CDR2 is YYNGEE. V lost 3 bases to trimming and J lost 7 bases, with 14 bases between them. This CDR3 is built from 14 residues. DNA for the CDR3: TGTGCCAGCAGCGCCCTCCCTGGGGCGAATGAGCAGTTCTTC. Its protein is CASSALPGANEQFF.

The chain is built from TRBV7-9 and TRBJ2-4, with no clear D. The CDR3 is 16 residues long. The ends were cut back, 2 bases at V and 1 base at J, with 12 bases in the middle. Germline values: CDR1 SEHNR, CDR2 FQNEAQ (reference sequence). The CDR3 loop reads CASSLSLDSAKNIQYF. Written as DNA, the CDR3 is TGTGCCAGCAGCTTAAGTCTAGACTCGGCCAAAAACATTCAGTACTTC. Together with reference TRBV7-9 and TRBJ2-4, the CDR3 gives the full variable domain: DTGVSQNPRHKITKRGQNVTFRCDPISEHNRLYWYRQTLGQGPEFLTYFQNEAQLEKSRLLSDRFSAERPKGSFSTLEIQRTEQGDSAMYLCASSLSLDSAKNIQYFGAGTRLSVL.

The rearrangement joins TRBV10-2 to TRBJ2-2; D remains ambiguous. The length of the CDR3 is 12 residues. In germline, CDR1 is WSHSY, CDR2 SAAADI. V gave up 5 bases and J gave up 13 bases, with 14 bases separating them. CDR3 in amino acids: CASSPTSLLLFF. CDR3 sequence (DNA): TGCGCCAGCAGTCCCACCTCCTTACTGCTGTTTTTT.

This clonotype was observed a handful of times. J is TRBJ2-2 and V is TRBV5-4; 9 nucleotides match TRBD1. V shed 0 bases, J shed 7 bases, and the junction held 7 bases outside the gene matches. CDR1 SGHNT and CDR2 YYREEE come from the germline V gene (reference sequence). CDR3 length equals 16 residues. This CDR3 reads CASSLGTGEFSGELFF. As DNA, the CDR3 is TGTGCCAGCAGCTTGGGGACAGGGGAATTCAGCGGGGAGCTGTTTTTT.

The rearrangement links TRBV29-1 to TRBJ1-1; 8 nucleotides match TRBD1. The CDR3 runs 13 residues. Germline trimming cut 6 bases from V and 5 bases from J; bases unmatched to any gene: 8. Germline assignment: CDR1 SQVTM and CDR2 ANQGSEA. CDR3 sequence: CSVDGQGGTEAFF. The CDR3 DNA reads as TGCAGCGTGGATGGACAGGGTGGAACTGAAGCTTTCTTT.

The chain carries TRBV20-1 and TRBJ1-2, with TRBD1 as a possible D gene (5 bases). This CDR3 contains 11 residues. Trimming took off 4 bases at V and 7 bases at J, with 10 bases between the two ends. CDR1 and CDR2 (germline): DFQATT, SNEGSKA (reference sequence). The CDR3 sequence is CSATQQVGYTF. The CDR3 nucleotides read TGCAGTGCTACTCAACAGGTTGGCTACACCTTC.

This clonotype has just a few counts. V is TRBV29-1 and J is TRBJ2-1; 11 bases match TRBD1. The length of the CDR3 is 17 residues. The J segment lost 4 bases and the V segment lost 1 base, leaving 9 bases of the junction unmatched. Germline V gives CDR1 SQVTM, CDR2 ANQGSEA. The CDR3 spells CSVEGVMGTGGYNEQFF. The CDR3 DNA reads TGCAGCGTTGAAGGAGTGATGGGGACAGGGGGGTACAATGAGCAGTTCTTC.

This clonotype has more than one count but fewer than ten. The rearrangement links TRBV20-1 to TRBJ2-1; 9 nucleotides match TRBD1. The length of the CDR3 is 14 residues. CDR1 and CDR2 (germline): DFQATT, SNEGSKA (reference sequence). Trimming cost V 6 bases and J 4 bases; bases outside gene matches: 7. CDR3 sequence: CSAEGTGLYNEQFF. In DNA form, the CDR3 reads TGCAGTGCGGAAGGGACAGGGTTATACAATGAGCAGTTCTTC.

This clonotype was detected a few times. V usage is TRBV7-9 and J usage is TRBJ2-3; D may be TRBD1 or TRBD2 (6 bases each). With 1 base removed from V and 2 bases from J, the gap between germline ends came to 19 bases. This CDR3 is built from 18 residues. Germline lookup yields CDR1 SEHNR and CDR2 FQNEAQ (reference sequence). The chain's CDR3 is CASSLEIGGHKSTDTQYF. CDR3 in DNA: TGTGCCAGCAGCTTAGAGATTGGGGGGCACAAATCCACAGATACGCAGTATTTT.

The rearrangement links TRBV5-4 to TRBJ2-2; D perhaps matches TRBD2 (6 bases). The V gene's germline CDR1 is SGHNT and CDR2 YYREEE (reference sequence). Trimming pared 4 bases from V and 4 bases from J, leaving 11 bases between. The CDR3 contains 14 residues. This CDR3 is CASSGWRATGELFF. CDR3 bases: TGTGCCAGCAGCGGGTGGAGGGCCACCGGGGAGCTGTTTTTT. Combining the CDR3 with reference TRBV5-4 and TRBJ2-2 gives the whole variable domain ETGVTQSPTHLIKTRGQQVTLRCSSQSGHNTVSWYQQALGQGPQFIFQYYREEENGRGNFPPRFSGLQFPNYSSELNVNALELDDSALYLCASSGWRATGELFFGEGSRLTVL.

This clonotype turned up a few times. V gene TRBV4-3 combines with J gene TRBJ2-3; possibly TRBD1 or TRBD2 for D (5 bases each). The CDR3 consists of 16 residues. The germline CDR1 and CDR2 sequences are LGHNA and YSLEER. Trimming shortened V by 4 bases and J by 2 bases, and 16 bases separated the two germline ends. The CDR3 region is CASSRGRFGATDTQYF. In DNA form, the CDR3 reads TGCGCCAGCAGCCGAGGGCGTTTTGGGGCCACAGATACGCAGTATTTT.

There are a few counts of this clonotype. Here the CDR3 reads CASKEGGLYNEQFF. In DNA form, the CDR3 reads TGTGCCAGCAAAGAGGGGGGGCTCTACAATGAGCAGTTCTTC. The gene calls are TRBV7-9 and TRBJ2-1; perhaps TRBD2 as D (7 bases). The CDR3 is 14 amino acids. CDR1 and CDR2 (germline): SEHNR, FQNEAQ (reference sequence). The germline V and J ends were trimmed by 7 bases and 3 bases, with 13 bases remaining between them.

This clonotype was recorded many times. This chain joins TRBV7-6 and TRBJ2-3; the D gene is possibly TRBD1 (5 bases). V gave up 5 bases and J gave up 1 base, with 7 bases separating them. The CDR3 is 13 amino acids. The V gene's germline CDR1 is SGHVS and CDR2 FNYEAQ. CDR3 bases: TGTGCCAGCAGCACGACAGGCACAGATACGCAGTATTTT. It yields the protein CASSTTGTDTQYF.

This clonotype was seen a few times. The V call is TRBV12-3 or TRBV12-4, the J call TRBJ2-3; 9 nucleotides align to TRBD2. Unmatched junction bases numbered 7, after V lost 4 bases and J lost 8 bases. The CDR3 has 14 amino acids. CDR3 DNA: TGTGCCAGCAGTTGGGGCGGGGGGGCCCCTACGCAGTATTTT. As protein: CASSWGGGAPTQYF.

This clonotype has at least ten counts. The V gene is TRBV12-3 or TRBV12-4, the J gene TRBJ2-3; possibly TRBD1 for D (6 bases). Trimming removed 6 bases at V and 6 bases at J, with 16 bases between. This CDR3 has 14 amino acids. The CDR3 nucleotides read TGTGCCAGCAGCTGGGGGCAGGGCGATGATACGCAGTATTTT. Its translation is CASSWGQGDDTQYF.

Ten or more counts support this clonotype. The V call is TRBV7-9, the J call TRBJ2-7; D remains unclear. The V gene's germline CDR1 is SEHNR and CDR2 FQNEAQ (reference sequence). The CDR3 is 16 amino acids. Trimming shortened V by 5 bases and J by 3 bases, and 20 bases separated the two germline ends. This CDR3 is CASSPRPLVGLYEQYF. The CDR3, as DNA: TGTGCCAGCAGCCCCAGGCCCTTGGTGGGTCTCTACGAGCAGTACTTC.

This CDR3 reads CASSLEGTGFYEQYV. In nucleotides, the CDR3 is TGTGCCAGCAGCTTAGAGGGGACAGGGTTCTACGAGCAGTACGTC. The chain joins TRBV7-2 to TRBJ2-7; 9 nucleotides match TRBD1. V lost 1 base and J lost 3; bases outside the gene matches: 4. Germline V CDR1 and CDR2: SGHTA, FQGNSA. This CDR3 comprises 15 residues.

This chain links TRBV19 with TRBJ2-7; D is unresolved. Per germline, CDR1 LNHDA and CDR2 SQIVND (reference sequence). V was trimmed by 10 bases and J by 4 bases, leaving 5 bases between them. This CDR3 is 9 amino acids long. The CDR3, as DNA: TGTGCCATCTCTTACGAGCAGTACTTC. It encodes CAISYEQYF.

This clonotype was found a few times. The CDR3 DNA follows: TGTGCCAGCAGCCCCGGGGTCGGCAATCAGCCCCAGCATTTT. Protein: CASSPGVGNQPQHF. This chain connects TRBV12-3 or TRBV12-4 to TRBJ1-5; D not resolved. With 6 bases removed from V and 2 bases from J, the gap between germline ends came to 11 bases. The CDR3 is 14 amino acids.